This T cell receptor beta chain was captured in a study of beta chain features in type 1 diabetes. Study details: Healthy donors and patients showed comparable age, gender and cell yields.

Using CD45RO/CCR7/CD25/CD127/CD95/CD27, CD4+ naive, central memory, regulatory and stem cell-like memory cells were sorted. Points from the study as a whole: Patients with Type 1 diabetes showed moderately but significantly shorter TCRB CDR3s in all four CD4+ subsets. A greater similarity of naive, central memory and Treg TCRB repertoires was seen among patients than among healthy donors.

As for this clone: Its antigen is not known.

Expressed TCRB transcripts got sequenced, as all isolated RNA was reverse transcribed. About 3.6 million reads on average were seen across naive, central memory and regulatory T cell samples. Sequenced by immunoSEQ multiplex PCR; TCRdb stores in-frame clones only, minus some. The sample contains more than 250,000 clones, about a fifth of which appear only once. J gave up 4 bases and V 5 bases, and 6 bases lay outside the gene matches. The CDR3 has 14 residues. The germline V gene has CDR1 SGHTA and CDR2 FQGTGA. The specimen was naive CD4+ T cells from blood. The source is a woman between 35 and 50 years old with type 1 diabetes. This sequence joins TRBV7-3 and TRBJ1-2; 8 nucleotides align to TRBD1. This chain's CDR3 is CASSPGQGPYGYTF. The CDR3 DNA reads TGTGCCAGCAGCCCAGGACAGGGTCCCTATGGCTACACCTTC.